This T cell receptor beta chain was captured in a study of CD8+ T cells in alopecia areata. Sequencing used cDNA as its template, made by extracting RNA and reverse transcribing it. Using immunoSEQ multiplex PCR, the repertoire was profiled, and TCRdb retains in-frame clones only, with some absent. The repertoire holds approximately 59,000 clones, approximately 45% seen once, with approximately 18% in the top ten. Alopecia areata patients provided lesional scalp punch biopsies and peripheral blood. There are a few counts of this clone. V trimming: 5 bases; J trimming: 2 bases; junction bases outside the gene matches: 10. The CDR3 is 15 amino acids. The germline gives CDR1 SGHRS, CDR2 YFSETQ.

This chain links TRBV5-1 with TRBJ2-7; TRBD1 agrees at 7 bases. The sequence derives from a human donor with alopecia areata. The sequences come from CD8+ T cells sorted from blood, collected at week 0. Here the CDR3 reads CASRNTGVSTYEQYF. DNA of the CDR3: TGCGCCAGCAGAAACACAGGGGTATCAACCTACGAGCAGTACTTC.